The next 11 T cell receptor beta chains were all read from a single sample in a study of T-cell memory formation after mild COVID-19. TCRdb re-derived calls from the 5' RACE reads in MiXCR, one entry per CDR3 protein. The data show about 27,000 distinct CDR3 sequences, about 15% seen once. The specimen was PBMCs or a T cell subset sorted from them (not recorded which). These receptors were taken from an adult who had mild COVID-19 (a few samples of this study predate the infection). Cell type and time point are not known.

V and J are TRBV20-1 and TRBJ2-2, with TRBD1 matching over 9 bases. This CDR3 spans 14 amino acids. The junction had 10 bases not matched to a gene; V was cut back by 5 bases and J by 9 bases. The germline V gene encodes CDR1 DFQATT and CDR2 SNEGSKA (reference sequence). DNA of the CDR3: TGCAGTGCTTCTTCCGGGACAGGGTCCCGGGAGCTGTTTTTT. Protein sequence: CSASSGTGSRELFF.

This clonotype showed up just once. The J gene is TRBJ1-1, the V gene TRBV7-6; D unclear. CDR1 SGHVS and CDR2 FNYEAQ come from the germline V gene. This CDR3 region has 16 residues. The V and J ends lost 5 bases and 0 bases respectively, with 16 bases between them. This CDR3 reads CASSLGAEFLNTEAFF. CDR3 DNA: TGTGCCAGCAGCCTGGGCGCCGAATTTTTGAACACTGAAGCTTTCTTT. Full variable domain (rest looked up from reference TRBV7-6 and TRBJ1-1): GAGVSQSPRYKVTKRGQDVALRCDPISGHVSLYWYRQALGQGPEFLTYFNYEAQQDKSGLPNDRFSAERPEGSISTLTIQRTEQRDSAMYRCASSLGAEFLNTEAFFGQGTRLTVV.

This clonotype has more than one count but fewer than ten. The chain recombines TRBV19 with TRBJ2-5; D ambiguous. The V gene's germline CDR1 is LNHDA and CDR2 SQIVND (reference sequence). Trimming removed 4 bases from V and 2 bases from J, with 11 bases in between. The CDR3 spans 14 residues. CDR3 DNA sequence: TGTGCCAGTAGTAGAATCAAAGAACAAGAGACCCAGTACTTC. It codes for CASSRIKEQETQYF. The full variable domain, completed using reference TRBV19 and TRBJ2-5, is DGGITQSPKYLFRKEGQNVTLSCEQNLNHDAMYWYRQDPGQGLRLIYYSQIVNDFQKGDIAEGYSVSREKKESFPLTVTSAQKNPTAFYLCASSRIKEQETQYFGPGTRLLVL.

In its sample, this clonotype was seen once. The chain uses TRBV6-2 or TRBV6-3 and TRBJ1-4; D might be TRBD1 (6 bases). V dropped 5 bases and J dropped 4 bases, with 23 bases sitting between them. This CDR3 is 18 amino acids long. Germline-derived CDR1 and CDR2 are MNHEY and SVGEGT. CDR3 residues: CASSPRDGRGPINEKLFF. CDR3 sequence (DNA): TGTGCCAGCAGTCCCCGGGACGGCAGGGGACCAATTAATGAAAAACTGTTTTTT.

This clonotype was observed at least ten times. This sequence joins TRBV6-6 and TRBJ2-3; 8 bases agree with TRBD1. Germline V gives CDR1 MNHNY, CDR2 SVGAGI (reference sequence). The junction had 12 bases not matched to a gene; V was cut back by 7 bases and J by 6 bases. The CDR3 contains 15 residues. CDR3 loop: CASTKGHRGFDTQYF. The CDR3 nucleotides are TGTGCCAGCACCAAAGGGCACAGGGGGTTTGATACGCAGTATTTT.

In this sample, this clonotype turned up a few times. CDR3 in DNA: TGTGCCAGCAGCCCTGGACTCCGGAATCAGCCCCAGCATTTT. Translated: CASSPGLRNQPQHF. The chain links TRBV5-5 to TRBJ1-5; D gene ambiguous. The germline V and J ends were trimmed by 4 bases and 4 bases, with 12 bases remaining between them. Germline-derived CDR1 and CDR2 are SGHKS and YYEKEE (reference sequence). The length of the CDR3 is 14 residues.

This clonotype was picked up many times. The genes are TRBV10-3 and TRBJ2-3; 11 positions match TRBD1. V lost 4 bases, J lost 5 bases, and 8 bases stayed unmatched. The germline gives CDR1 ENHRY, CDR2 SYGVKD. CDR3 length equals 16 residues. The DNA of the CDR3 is TGTGCCATCAGTGGTGGACAGGGGGCAGGGGGAGATACGCAGTATTTT. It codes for CAISGGQGAGGDTQYF.

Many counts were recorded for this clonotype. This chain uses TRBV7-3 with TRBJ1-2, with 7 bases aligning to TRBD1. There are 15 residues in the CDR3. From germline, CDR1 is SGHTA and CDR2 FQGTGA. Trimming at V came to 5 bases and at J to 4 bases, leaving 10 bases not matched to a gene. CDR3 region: CASSPGQAKAYGYTF. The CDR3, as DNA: TGTGCCAGCAGCCCCGGACAGGCGAAGGCCTATGGCTACACCTTC.

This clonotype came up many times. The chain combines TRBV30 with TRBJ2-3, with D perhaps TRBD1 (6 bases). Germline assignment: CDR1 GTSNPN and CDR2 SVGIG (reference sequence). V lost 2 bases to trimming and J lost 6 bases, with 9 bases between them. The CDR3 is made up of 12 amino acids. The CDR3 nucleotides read TGTGCCTGGAGTAGGCAGGGGGATACGCAGTATTTT. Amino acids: CAWSRQGDTQYF.

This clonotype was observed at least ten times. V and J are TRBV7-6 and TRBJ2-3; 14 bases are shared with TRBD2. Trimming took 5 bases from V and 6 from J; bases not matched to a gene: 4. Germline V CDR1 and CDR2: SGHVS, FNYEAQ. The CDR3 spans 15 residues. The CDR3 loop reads CASSKTSGGVDTQYF. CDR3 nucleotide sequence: TGTGCCAGCAGCAAGACTAGCGGGGGGGTGGATACGCAGTATTTT. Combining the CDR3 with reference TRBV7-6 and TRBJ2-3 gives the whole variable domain GAGVSQSPRYKVTKRGQDVALRCDPISGHVSLYWYRQALGQGPEFLTYFNYEAQQDKSGLPNDRFSAERPEGSISTLTIQRTEQRDSAMYRCASSKTSGGVDTQYFGPGTRLTVL.

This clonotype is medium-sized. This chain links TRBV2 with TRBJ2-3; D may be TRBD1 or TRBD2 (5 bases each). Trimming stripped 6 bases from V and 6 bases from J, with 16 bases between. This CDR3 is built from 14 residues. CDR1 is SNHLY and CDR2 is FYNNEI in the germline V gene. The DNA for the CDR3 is TGTGCCAGCAGGACCGGGAACAGGAGGGATACGCAGTATTTT. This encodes CASRTGNRRDTQYF.